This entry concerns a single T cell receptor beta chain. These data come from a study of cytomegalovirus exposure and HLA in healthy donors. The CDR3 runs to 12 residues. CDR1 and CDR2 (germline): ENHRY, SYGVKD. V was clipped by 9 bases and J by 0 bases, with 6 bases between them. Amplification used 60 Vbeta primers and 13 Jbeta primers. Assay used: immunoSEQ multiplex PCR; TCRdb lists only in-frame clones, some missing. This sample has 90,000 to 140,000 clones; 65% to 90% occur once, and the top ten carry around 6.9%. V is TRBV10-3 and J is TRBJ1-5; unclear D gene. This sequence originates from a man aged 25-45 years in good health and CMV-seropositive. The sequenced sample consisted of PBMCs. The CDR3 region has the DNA TGTGCCATGAGAGTTAGCAATCAGCCCCAGCATTTT. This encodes CAMRVSNQPQHF.